The 25 T cell receptor beta chains listed next were all sequenced from one sample in a study of blood T cell repertoires in COVID-19. Using immunoSEQ multiplex PCR, the repertoire was profiled, and TCRdb retains in-frame clones only, with some absent. The sample shows 130,000 or so clones, 86% of them seen only once. Sequencing input: peripheral blood. Source of these receptors: an older woman with acute or convalescent COVID-19.

V and J are TRBV19 and TRBJ1-2, with D perhaps TRBD1 (5 bases). V dropped 4 bases and J dropped 0 bases, with 15 bases sitting between them. Germline-derived CDR1 and CDR2 are LNHDA and SQIVND (reference sequence). The CDR3 runs to 16 residues. The CDR3 is CASSRSPGVTNYGYTF. The CDR3 nucleotides are TGTGCCAGTAGTAGATCTCCGGGGGTTACTAACTATGGCTACACCTTC.

This chain uses TRBV28 with TRBJ2-5, with a weak D call TRBD2 (5 bases). This CDR3 is built from 13 residues. The V gene lost 6 bases and the J gene lost 2 bases, with 10 bases spanning the gap. Germline-derived CDR1 and CDR2 are MDHEN and SYDVKM. In DNA, the CDR3 is TGTGCCAGCAGCCCCGGGATTCAAGAGACCCAGTACTTC. Protein sequence: CASSPGIQETQYF.

The chain couples TRBV6-5 to TRBJ1-4; TRBD1 agrees at 7 bases. From germline, CDR1 is MNHEY and CDR2 SVGAGI. The ends lost 7 bases at V and 7 bases at J; junction bases unmatched: 9. This CDR3 is 14 amino acids long. The CDR3 DNA is TGTGCCAGCATGAGAGGGGGCCCGGGTGAAAAACTGTTTTTT. It codes for CASMRGGPGEKLFF.

CDR3 sequence (DNA): TGTGCCAGCAGCCAAGCCTCCTCAGGCGATGAGCAGTTCTTC. It codes for CASSQASSGDEQFF. The chain recombines TRBV3-1 (or the pseudogene TRBV3-2) with TRBJ2-1; D uncertain. The CDR3 totals 14 residues. The germline V gene has CDR1 LGHDT and CDR2 YNNKEL (reference sequence). The ends were cut back, 1 base at V and 8 bases at J, with 12 bases in the middle.

The chain combines TRBV11-2 with TRBJ2-1, with 16 bases matching TRBD2. With V trimmed by 4 bases and J by 8 bases, 14 bases remained unmatched. This CDR3 has 19 amino acids. Germline CDR1 and CDR2: SGHAT and FQNNGV. CDR3: CASSSRPGLAGGPGDEQFF. In DNA form, the CDR3 reads TGTGCCAGCAGCTCTCGACCGGGACTAGCGGGGGGGCCTGGAGATGAGCAGTTCTTC.

This clone appeared a few times. The V and J genes are TRBV4-2 and TRBJ2-2; D gene unclear. V shed 6 bases and J shed 1 base, with 9 bases lying between them. The CDR3 consists of 14 residues. Germline values: CDR1 LGHNA, CDR2 YNFKEQ. CDR3 nucleotides: TGTGCCAGCAGTAAGACTCAGAACACCGGGGAGCTGTTTTTT. It translates to CASSKTQNTGELFF.

The chain links TRBV19 to TRBJ2-1; 8 nucleotides agree with TRBD1. The CDR3 sequence is 13 residues long. V was pared by 9 bases and J by 1 base, with 2 bases of the junction left unmatched. In germline, CDR1 is LNHDA, CDR2 SQIVND (reference sequence). CDR3 nucleotides: TGTGCCAGCAGACAGGGGTCCTACAATGAGCAGTTCTTC. Its protein is CASRQGSYNEQFF.

Here the CDR3 DNA reads TGTGCCTCAAAACCGGGAAGCTCCTACGAGCAGTACTTC. It yields the protein CASKPGSSYEQYF. V usage is TRBV30 and J usage is TRBJ2-7; D may be TRBD2 (5 bases). Germline CDR1 GTSNPN, CDR2 SVGIG (reference sequence). The CDR3 has 13 residues. The ends were cut back, 7 bases at V and 0 bases at J, with 13 bases in the middle. Full variable domain (remainder filled in from reference TRBV30 and TRBJ2-7): SQTIHQWPATLVQPVGSPLSLECTVEGTSNPNLYWYRQAAGRGLQLLFYSVGIGQISSEVPQNLSASRPQDRQFILSSKKLLLSDSGFYLCASKPGSSYEQYFGPGTRLTVT.

The chain links TRBV5-1 to TRBJ1-6; D might be TRBD1 (6 bases). Trimming took 1 base from V and 7 from J, leaving 18 bases between them. CDR3 size: 17 residues. CDR1 is SGHRS, CDR2 YFSETQ, per germline. The CDR3 DNA reads as TGCGCCAGCAGCTTGAGAATGGGGACATCTAGGAATTCACCCCTCCACTTT. It encodes CASSLRMGTSRNSPLHF.

The chain employs TRBV6-2 or TRBV6-3 and TRBJ1-5; 9 bases match TRBD1. The V gene's germline CDR1 is MNHEY and CDR2 SVGEGT. The CDR3 spans 14 residues. V gave up 5 bases and J gave up 6 bases; unmatched junction bases: 5. DNA of the CDR3: TGTGCCAGCAGTCCACTGGGACAGGGTCAGCCCCAGCATTTT. Its protein is CASSPLGQGQPQHF.

The gene calls are TRBV5-6 and TRBJ1-2, with a weak D call TRBD1 (5 bases). Deletions cut 0 bases from V and 8 bases from J, with 17 bases between. Germline CDR1 is SGHDT and CDR2 is YYEEEE. The CDR3 is 15 amino acids. In DNA, the CDR3 is TGTGCCAGCAGCTTGGGGACATTCGTTGTAACGGGCTACACCTTC. This sequence encodes CASSLGTFVVTGYTF.

This sequence joins TRBV5-1 and TRBJ1-2; D is unresolved. Germline V CDR1 and CDR2: SGHRS, YFSETQ. Trimming pared 0 bases from V and 3 bases from J, leaving 12 bases between. The CDR3 length is 15 residues. The CDR3 nucleotides are TGCGCCAGCAGCTTGGACAGCCCAAACTACTATGGCTACACCTTC. Residues: CASSLDSPNYYGYTF.

This rearrangement joins TRBV7-9 to TRBJ2-3, with D possibly being TRBD2 (6 bases). CDR3 length: 16 amino acids. Trimming shortened V by 3 bases and J by 0 bases, and 13 bases separated the two germline ends. Germline-derived CDR1 and CDR2 are SEHNR and FQNEAQ (reference sequence). The CDR3 region has the DNA TGTGCCAGCAGCTTGCCCAGGAGGGAGAGCACAGATACGCAGTATTTT. Protein: CASSLPRRESTDTQYF.

The CDR3, as DNA: TGCGCCAGCAGCGTCACGGGAACTAACTATGGCTACACCTTC. It is translated as CASSVTGTNYGYTF. The V and J genes are TRBV5-1 and TRBJ1-2; no reliable D call. V was shortened by 4 bases and J by 0 bases, with 10 bases between the two germline ends. CDR1 and CDR2 from the germline V gene are SGHRS and YFSETQ. The CDR3 consists of 14 residues.

V and J are TRBV5-1 and TRBJ2-1; D is ambiguous. The V end was cut by 5 bases, the J end by 6 bases, with 9 bases between. This CDR3 region has 12 residues. Per the germline V gene, CDR1 is SGHRS and CDR2 is YFSETQ. The CDR3 DNA sequence: TGCGCCAGCAGTATGAGTCCCAATGAGCAGTTCTTC. Translation gives CASSMSPNEQFF.

The rearrangement joins TRBV20-1 to TRBJ1-5; tentatively, D is TRBD1 (5 bases). Per the germline V gene, CDR1 is DFQATT and CDR2 is SNEGSKA (reference sequence). This CDR3 has 15 amino acids. Deletions cut 3 bases from V and 0 bases from J, with 12 bases between. CDR3 protein: CSASAPGVSNQPQHF. Written as DNA, the CDR3 is TGCAGTGCTAGTGCGCCGGGGGTTAGCAATCAGCCCCAGCATTTT.

The V gene is TRBV15, the J gene TRBJ2-1, with no clear D. This CDR3 spans 11 amino acids. The germline V and J ends were trimmed by 5 bases and 8 bases, with 7 bases remaining between them. CDR1 and CDR2 from the germline V gene are LNHNV and YYDKDF (reference sequence). CDR3 nucleotide sequence: TGTGCCACCAGCCTCGAGGATGAGCAGTTCTTC. Translation: CATSLEDEQFF.

The chain uses TRBV5-1 and TRBJ1-6, with TRBD1 identical over 11 bases. V trimming: 1 base; J trimming: 0 bases; junction bases outside the gene matches: 9. CDR1 is SGHRS, CDR2 YFSETQ, per germline. This CDR3 is 20 amino acids long. CDR3 sequence reads: CASSLNRTGGTSSYNSPLHF. The CDR3 DNA sequence: TGCGCCAGCAGCTTGAATAGGACAGGGGGCACCAGCTCCTATAATTCACCCCTCCACTTT.

The chain uses TRBV5-8 and TRBJ1-3; 7 bases align to TRBD1. The CDR3 consists of 15 residues. Germline trimming cut 4 bases from V and 5 bases from J; bases unmatched to any gene: 9. Per the germline V gene, CDR1 is SGHTS and CDR2 is YDEGEE. The chain's CDR3 is CASSSLDRVRNTIYF. CDR3 DNA: TGTGCCAGCAGCAGCCTCGACAGGGTCAGAAACACCATATATTTT. Using reference TRBV5-8 and TRBJ1-3 for the parts outside the CDR3, the full variable domain is EAGVTQSPTHLIKTRGQQATLRCSPISGHTSVYWYQQALGLGLQFLLWYDEGEERNRGNFPPRFSGRQFPNYSSELNVNALELEDSALYLCASSSLDRVRNTIYFGEGSWLTVV.

Written as DNA, the CDR3 is TGTGCCAGCAGTTACTATGTCCCGGGACTAGCGGTCTACGAGCAGTACTTC. Protein sequence: CASSYYVPGLAVYEQYF. V and J are TRBV27 and TRBJ2-7; TRBD2 matches 11 bases. The CDR3 extends over 17 amino acids. Germline lookup yields CDR1 MNHEY and CDR2 SMNVEV (reference sequence). The V and J ends lost 4 bases and 3 bases, in that order; junction bases with no gene match: 11.

The V and J genes are TRBV3-1 (or the pseudogene TRBV3-2) and TRBJ2-5, with 8 bases fitting TRBD1. This CDR3 contains 14 residues. The V gene end was trimmed by 1 base and the J gene end by 4 bases; junction bases not matched to a gene: 2. Germline V lookup: CDR1 LGHDT, CDR2 YNNKEL (reference sequence). The CDR3 region has the DNA TGTGCCAGCAGCCAAGGACAGGGGACAGAGACCCAGTACTTC. Translation: CASSQGQGTETQYF.

This clone was detected only a few times. The gene calls are TRBV10-3 and TRBJ2-7, with 11 bases lining up with TRBD1. Germline CDR1 is ENHRY and CDR2 is SYGVKD. Germline trimming cut 5 bases from V and 5 bases from J; bases unmatched to any gene: 5. The CDR3 has 14 amino acids. Here the CDR3 DNA reads TGTGCCATCAGTCCGGGACAGGGGGAGGACGAGCAGTACTTC. It codes for CAISPGQGEDEQYF.

The chain carries TRBV18 and TRBJ2-3, with no clear D. V was clipped by 2 bases and J by 2 bases, with 11 bases between them. This CDR3 contains 15 residues. From germline, CDR1 is KGHSH and CDR2 LQKENI. CDR3 nucleotides: TGTGCCAGCTCACCAGGAGTATTGCCCACAGATACGCAGTATTTT. This codes for CASSPGVLPTDTQYF.

The chain links TRBV4-3 to TRBJ2-1; 7 positions agree with TRBD1. There are 15 residues in the CDR3. The junction had 7 bases not matched to a gene; V was cut back by 6 bases and J by 2 bases. Germline lookup yields CDR1 LGHNA and CDR2 YSLEER. CDR3 region: CASSPTGLPYNEQFF. CDR3 nucleotides: TGCGCCAGCAGTCCGACAGGGCTTCCCTACAATGAGCAGTTCTTC.

The V gene is TRBV15, the J gene TRBJ2-5, with D tentatively TRBD1 (5 bases). The CDR3 sequence is 15 residues long. Germline-derived CDR1 and CDR2 are LNHNV and YYDKDF (reference sequence). The V gene lost 0 bases and the J gene lost 2 bases, with 10 bases spanning the gap. CDR3 amino acids: CATSREGSGQETQYF. The CDR3 DNA is TGTGCCACCAGCAGAGAAGGGTCAGGGCAAGAGACCCAGTACTTC.